Described below is a single TCR beta chain sequence and its context. Its antigen is not known. This CDR3 spans 14 amino acids. The V end lost 3 bases, the J end lost 0 bases, and 8 bases lay between the germline ends. Germline V gives CDR1 KGHSH, CDR2 LQKENI. These data come from a study of cytomegalovirus exposure and HLA in healthy donors. Study-wide findings and caveats: Most TCR sequences were seen very rarely across donors, but some public TCRs occurred in many. In a later analysis, TCR beta V- and J-gene trimming showed a link to a missense DCLRE1C variant. Cytomegalovirus-associated TCR beta chains were listed, numbering some 170. Reports indicate that TCR beta sequences accurately predicted the HLA-A and HLA-B alleles of most subjects.

With 60 Vbeta and 13 Jbeta primers, the PCR was carried out. Sequencing used immunoSEQ multiplex PCR; TCRdb keeps in-frame clones, though not all of them. The sample lists around 90,000 clones; 64% were seen once. Sequencing input: PBMCs. V usage is TRBV18 and J usage is TRBJ1-1; D ambiguous. This clonotype originated in a human donor in good health. DNA for the CDR3: TGTGCCAGCTCACCGAGCCTCATGAACACTGAAGCTTTCTTT. This sequence encodes CASSPSLMNTEAFF.